A selection of T cell receptor beta chains follows, all from one sample in a study of blood T cell repertoires in COVID-19. This table comes from immunoSEQ multiplex PCR, and its TCRdb copy is limited to in-frame clones, with some not included. The sample lists 200,000 to 250,000 clones, roughly 88% occurring once. What was sequenced was peripheral blood. The source is a man aged 80 or over with acute or convalescent COVID-19. CDR3s include the opening cysteine and the closing phenylalanine or tryptophan. D genes are given only for firm matches. Part of the rows lack a size; the others show once, few, many or a class for expanded clones.

TRBJ1-1 | NA | TRBV6-1 | NA | TGTGCCAGCAGTGAAAGTTGGGGGAGGGCGGAAGCTTTCTTT | CASSESWGRAEAFF
TRBJ1-3 | NA | TRBV5-1 | NA | TGCGCCAGCAGCTCCTCCGGTTCTGGAAACACCATATATTTT | CASSSSGSGNTIYF
TRBJ2-7 | TRBD1 | TRBV11-1 | NA | TGTGCCAGCAGTAAACCGGGACAGGGACCCTACGAGCAGTACTTC | CASSKPGQGPYEQYF
TRBJ1-1 | TRBD1 | TRBV7-9 | NA | TGTGCCAGCAGGCTACAGGGGAGGAACACTGAAGCTTTCTTT | CASRLQGRNTEAFF
TRBJ2-5 | TRBD1 | TRBV18 | NA | TGTGCCAGCTCACATGGACAGGGGTCGGAGACCCAGTACTTC | CASSHGQGSETQYF
TRBJ2-1 | TRBD2 | TRBV18 | NA | TGTGCCAGCTCACCACCCGGGACTAGAACTTACAATGAGCAGTTCTTC | CASSPPGTRTYNEQFF
TRBJ1-4 | NA | TRBV18 | NA | TGTGCCAGCTCACCAGACAGAAAACTGTTTTTT | CASSPDRKLFF
TRBJ2-2 | TRBD1 | TRBV25-1 | NA | TGTGCCAGCAGTGACGCAAGACAGGGTGACACCGGGGAGCTGTTTTTT | CASSDARQGDTGELFF
TRBJ2-5 | NA | TRBV6-2/TRBV6-3 | NA | TGTGCCAGCAGCCCCGCAGGCTTTGGAGGAGAGACCCAGTACTTC | CASSPAGFGGETQYF
TRBJ1-2 | TRBD1 | TRBV5-1 | NA | TGCGCCAGCAGCGCTGGCGTACAGGGGGTAGGAGGCTACACCTTC | CASSAGVQGVGGYTF
TRBJ2-7 | TRBD2 | TRBV6-2/TRBV6-3 | NA | TGTGCCAGCAGTTACTCCTCGGGACTAGCGGGAGTTAGGTACGAGCAGTACTTC | CASSYSSGLAGVRYEQYF
TRBJ1-1 | NA | TRBV12-3/TRBV12-4 | NA | TGTGCCAGCAGGTCTTGGGAGGACACTGAAGCTTTCTTT | CASRSWEDTEAFF
TRBJ1-1 | NA | TRBV5-1 | NA | TGCGCCAGCAGCTTGACAGGCCGGAACGCTGAAGCTTTCTTT | CASSLTGRNAEAFF
TRBJ2-1 | TRBD2 | TRBV19 | NA | TGTGCCAGTAGTCCCGGGACTAGCGGGAACAATGAGCAGTTCTTC | CASSPGTSGNNEQFF
TRBJ2-7 | TRBD2 | TRBV6-1 | NA | TGTGCCAGCAGTGAACTACTAGCGTCCTACGAGCAGTACTTC | CASSELLASYEQYF
TRBJ1-4 | NA | TRBV6-2/TRBV6-3 | once | TGTGCCAGCAGTCCAGTAAATGAAAAACTGTTTTTT | CASSPVNEKLFF
TRBJ1-2 | TRBD1 | TRBV7-3 | NA | TGTGCCAGCAGCCCGAAGGGGGGACAGGGAGGCTACACCTTC | CASSPKGGQGGYTF
TRBJ2-5 | TRBD2 | TRBV7-3 | NA | TGTGCCAGCAGCCTCTCTAGCGGGGGGCAAGAGACCCAGTACTTC | CASSLSSGGQETQYF
TRBJ1-6 | NA | TRBV5-1 | NA | TGCGCCAGCAGCTTCGGCGGAGTTTATGCTAATTCACCCCTCCACTTT | CASSFGGVYANSPLHF
TRBJ1-3 | NA | TRBV18 | NA | TGTGCCAGCTCACCAGAAAGGAGCTCTGGAAACACCATATATTTT | CASSPERSSGNTIYF
TRBJ2-3 | NA | TRBV13 | NA | TGTGCCAGCAGCTTCACTCGTCCCCGCGGAGATACGCAGTATTTT | CASSFTRPRGDTQYF
TRBJ1-4 | TRBD1 | TRBV19 | few | TGTGCCAGTAGTTATTCCCCGGGACAGACAAATGAAAAACTGTTTTTT | CASSYSPGQTNEKLFF
TRBJ2-2 | NA | TRBV6-2/TRBV6-3 | NA | TGTGCCAGCAGCTCCAGACTACCCGGGGAGCTGTTTTTT | CASSSRLPGELFF
TRBJ2-3 | TRBD2 | TRBV9 | NA | TGTGCCAGCAGCGTAGTTGGCGGGAGGGTGGGAGATACGCAGTATTTT | CASSVVGGRVGDTQYF
TRBJ2-7 | NA | TRBV5-6 | NA | TGTGCCAGCACCACGAGGAAGTGGAGGGATAAAGATTTCTACGAGCAGTACTTC | CASTTRKWRDKDFYEQYF
TRBJ2-2 | TRBD1 | TRBV6-5 | NA | TGTGCCAGCAGGGTCGACAGGGGTGGGACCGGGGAGCTGTTTTTT | CASRVDRGGTGELFF
TRBJ2-2 | TRBD2 | TRBV7-2 | NA | TGTGCCAGCAGCACCGGGACTAGCGGATACACCGGGGAGCTGTTTTTT | CASSTGTSGYTGELFF
TRBJ1-6 | TRBD1 | TRBV6-5 | NA | TGTGCCAGCAGCCGGAGGACAGGGGGGAATTCACCCCTCCACTTT | CASSRRTGGNSPLHF
TRBJ2-1 | NA | TRBV5-4 | NA | TGTGCCAGCAGCATCGAGGGTAGCCATTTATTCAATGAGCAGTTCTTC | CASSIEGSHLFNEQFF